The 11 T cell receptor beta chains below were found in one sample sequenced in a study of blood T cell repertoires in COVID-19. Profiled with immunoSEQ multiplex PCR; TCRdb holds only in-frame clones, not every one. This table has hundreds of thousands of clones, about 68% appearing once. The source material was peripheral blood. These receptors came from a woman over 75 with acute or convalescent COVID-19.

The V call is TRBV19, the J call TRBJ2-7; a weak D match, TRBD1 (5 bases). CDR3 length: 14 residues. In germline, CDR1 is LNHDA, CDR2 SQIVND (reference sequence). V was pared by 6 bases and J by 0 bases, with 12 bases between. CDR3 bases: TGTGCCAGTAGCCCGGACACCAGCTCCTACGAGCAGTACTTC. It specifies CASSPDTSSYEQYF.

V gene TRBV2 combines with J gene TRBJ2-7; 7 bases are a match to TRBD1. Germline assignment: CDR1 SNHLY and CDR2 FYNNEI. The CDR3 extends over 14 amino acids. After removal of 5 bases from V and 5 bases from J, the junction contained 9 bases not matched to a gene. The CDR3 sequence: CASSPSTGQHEQYF. CDR3 sequence (DNA): TGTGCCAGCAGTCCCTCGACAGGGCAACACGAGCAGTACTTC.

The V and J genes are TRBV19 and TRBJ1-2, with D perhaps matching TRBD1 (6 bases). Looked up from germline, CDR1 is LNHDA and CDR2 is SQIVND (reference sequence). Trimming left V 3 bases short and J 6 bases short, with 14 bases between. The CDR3 has 14 amino acids. This chain's CDR3 is CASSIPGAGNGYTF. CDR3 in DNA: TGTGCCAGTAGTATCCCAGGGGCTGGGAATGGCTACACCTTC.

In nucleotides, the CDR3 is TGCAGCGTGTACAGGGGTAACACTGAAGCTTTCTTT. Translating it yields CSVYRGNTEAFF. V gene TRBV29-1 combines with J gene TRBJ1-1, with 7 bases fitting TRBD1. Germline V CDR1 and CDR2: SQVTM, ANQGSEA. CDR3 length: 12 residues. Unmatched junction bases numbered 3, after V lost 6 bases and J lost 2 bases.

The chain has TRBV18 and TRBJ1-1, with D maybe TRBD1 (5 bases). The CDR3 is 14 residues long. Deletions cut 5 bases from V and 3 bases from J, with 13 bases between. CDR1 and CDR2 (germline): KGHSH, LQKENI. CDR3 residues: CASSVQGGDTEAFF. CDR3 nucleotide sequence: TGTGCCAGCTCAGTTCAGGGAGGGGACACTGAAGCTTTCTTT.

This chain uses TRBV5-1 with TRBJ1-2, with TRBD1 matching 8 bases. V dropped 0 bases and J dropped 6; count of bases not matched to a gene: 16. This CDR3 region has 18 residues. Per the germline V gene, CDR1 is SGHRS and CDR2 is YFSETQ. The CDR3 region is CASSLAAGGVISSDGYTF. CDR3 nucleotide sequence: TGCGCCAGCAGCTTGGCGGCAGGGGGCGTCATTTCTAGTGATGGCTACACCTTC.

V and J are TRBV6-1 and TRBJ2-7; the D gene is possibly TRBD2 (5 bases). From germline, CDR1 is MNHNS and CDR2 SASEGT. Between the trimmed V and J ends, which lost 0 bases and 4 bases, there was a span of 22 bases. The CDR3 length is 18 residues. In DNA, the CDR3 is TGTGCCAGCAGTGAAGCGCTTTTGAGGGTCCAAGACTTTTACGAGCAGTACTTC. Encoded protein: CASSEALLRVQDFYEQYF.

The chain recombines TRBV5-6 with TRBJ2-2; 7 bases agree with TRBD1. The germline CDR1 and CDR2 sequences are SGHDT and YYEEEE. The length of the CDR3 is 15 residues. V lost 4 bases, J lost 4 bases, and 7 bases stayed unmatched. CDR3 sequence (DNA): TGTGCCAGCAGCCAAAGGACAGGACTCACCGGGGAGCTGTTTTTT. Residues: CASSQRTGLTGELFF. The full variable domain, rest sourced from reference TRBV5-6 and TRBJ2-2, is DAGVTQSPTHLIKTRGQQVTLRCSPKSGHDTVSWYQQALGQGPQFIFQYYEEEERQRGNFPDRFSGHQFPNYSSELNVNALLLGDSALYLCASSQRTGLTGELFFGEGSRLTVL.

This clone occurred a few times. The chain joins TRBV7-9 to TRBJ2-1, with D possibly TRBD2 on 5 matching bases. CDR3 length equals 15 residues. In germline, CDR1 is SEHNR, CDR2 FQNEAQ (reference sequence). The ends were cut back, 1 base at V and 4 bases at J, with 11 bases in the middle. The chain's CDR3 is CASSLGLADYNEQFF. CDR3 nucleotides: TGTGCCAGCAGCTTAGGGCTAGCAGATTACAATGAGCAGTTCTTC.

The chain joins TRBV19 to TRBJ2-1, with TRBD2 identical over 10 bases. After removal of 6 bases from V and 2 bases from J, the junction contained 4 bases not matched to a gene. CDR3 length: 15 residues. Germline V gene lookup returns CDR1 LNHDA and CDR2 SQIVND (reference sequence). CDR3 sequence (DNA): TGTGCCAGTAGCCCGAGCGGGAGGGCCTACAATGAGCAGTTCTTC. Its protein is CASSPSGRAYNEQFF.

The rearrangement links TRBV6-2 or TRBV6-3 to TRBJ2-5; the D is unclear. The CDR3 spans 12 residues. Per the germline V gene, CDR1 is MNHEY and CDR2 is SVGEGT. Trimming stripped 3 bases from V and 5 bases from J, with 7 bases between. The CDR3 nucleotides read TGTGCCAGCAGTTATCTCGAGGAGACCCAGTACTTC. It specifies CASSYLEETQYF.